What follows are 13 T cell receptor beta chains derived from one specimen sequenced in a study of T-cell reconstitution after alpha-beta-depleted transplantation in children. Unique molecular identifiers were incorporated during preparation of the TCRbeta library. One entry per CDR3 protein, called by TCRdb with MiXCR from the PCR reads. The table records fewer than 350,000 distinct CDR3 sequences, 9.5% to 13% of them present only once. The source material was PBMCs, sampled before TCRalphabeta/CD19-depleted stem cell transplant. The receptors originated from a boy under two years old with acute myeloid leukemia, due to receive a stem cell transplant.

The chain recombines TRBV14 with TRBJ1-6; perhaps TRBD1 as D (5 bases). Germline CDR1 SGHDN, CDR2 FVKESK. Trimming stripped 0 bases from V and 4 bases from J, with 7 bases between. This CDR3 comprises 15 residues. This CDR3 reads CASSQDAGYNSPLHF. CDR3 nucleotide sequence: TGTGCCAGCAGCCAAGACGCAGGGTATAATTCACCCCTCCACTTT.

With respect to this clonotype: Just one base apart from a much larger clone, this may be a read error. The V gene is TRBV20-1, the J gene TRBJ2-4; 10 bases align to TRBD2. The germline V gene has CDR1 DFQATT and CDR2 SNEGSKA (reference sequence). J lost 8 bases, V lost 4 bases, and 8 bases had no gene match. CDR3 length: 14 residues. CDR3 in amino acids: CSAKGAGGIYIQYF. The CDR3, as DNA: TGCAGTGCTAAGGGAGCGGGGGGGATATACATTCAGTACTTC.

This clonotype was recorded at least ten times. The CDR3 is CSARSGTRREKLFF. The CDR3 DNA reads TGCAGTGCTAGATCCGGGACTAGGCGCGAAAAACTGTTTTTT. This chain links TRBV20-1 with TRBJ1-4; D might be TRBD1 (5 bases). The length of the CDR3 is 14 residues. V was trimmed by 2 bases and J by 8 bases, leaving 15 bases between them. Germline loops: CDR1 DFQATT, CDR2 SNEGSKA (reference sequence).

This clonotype was seen repeatedly, ten times or more. The chain couples TRBV20-1 to TRBJ1-2; D is unclear. The CDR3 covers 9 residues. Trimming removed 3 bases at V and 14 bases at J, with 10 bases between. Germline loops: CDR1 DFQATT, CDR2 SNEGSKA (reference sequence). In DNA, the CDR3 is TGCAGTGCTAGGAGAGATGTGACCTTC. Translating gives CSARRDVTF.

The rearrangement links TRBV20-1 to TRBJ2-2; weak D call: TRBD1 (6 bases). The germline V gene has CDR1 DFQATT and CDR2 SNEGSKA (reference sequence). V gave up 5 bases and J gave up 1 base, with 14 bases separating them. There are 15 residues in the CDR3. The CDR3 loop reads CSAPTGRGNTGELFF. The CDR3 region has the DNA TGCAGTGCTCCGACAGGCCGGGGGAACACCGGGGAGCTGTTTTTT.

This clonotype has ten or more counts. This sequence joins TRBV3-1 and TRBJ2-5, with TRBD2 as a possible D gene (6 bases). Trimming stripped 1 base from V and 1 base from J, with 10 bases between. This CDR3 has 15 residues. Germline assignment: CDR1 LGHDT and CDR2 YNNKEL (reference sequence). The CDR3 loop reads CASSQGLAIQETQYF. The DNA of the CDR3 is TGTGCCAGCAGCCAAGGGCTAGCGATCCAAGAGACCCAGTACTTC.

This clonotype showed up just a few times. The chain combines TRBV24-1 with TRBJ1-5; 10 bases agree with TRBD1. The CDR3 loop spans 14 amino acids. V gave up 5 bases and J gave up 6 bases; unmatched junction bases: 3. Looked up from germline, CDR1 is KGHDR and CDR2 is SFDVKD. CDR3 sequence: CATSAGQGSQPQHF. The CDR3 DNA reads TGTGCCACCAGTGCGGGACAGGGGAGTCAGCCCCAGCATTTT.

This clonotype appeared many times. The chain recombines TRBV21-1 with TRBJ2-1; the listed D gene, TRBD1, was not tested against the DNA. TRBV21-1 is marked as a pseudogene. The CDR3 spans 14 residues. CDR3 in DNA: TGTGCCAGCAGCGGGCAGGGTACCTACAATGAGCAGTTCTTC. It translates to CASSGQGTYNEQFF.

This clonotype has at least ten counts. The chain employs TRBV27 and TRBJ1-5; D is ambiguous. V was shortened by 1 base and J by 6 bases, with 7 bases between the two germline ends. This CDR3 spans 13 amino acids. Per the germline V gene, CDR1 is MNHEY and CDR2 is SMNVEV (reference sequence). The CDR3 region is CASSLYPGQPQHF. The CDR3 nucleotides are TGTGCCAGCAGTTTATATCCAGGTCAGCCCCAGCATTTT.

This clonotype was detected ten times or more. The gene calls are TRBV24-1 and TRBJ2-7, with TRBD1 matching over 8 bases. J lost 2 bases, V lost 6 bases, and 2 bases had no gene match. The CDR3 is made up of 13 amino acids. CDR1 KGHDR and CDR2 SFDVKD come from the germline V gene. CDR3 DNA: TGTGCCACCAGTAGGGACAGGCCCTACGAGCAGTACTTC. Translated: CATSRDRPYEQYF.

In its sample, this clonotype was seen many times. The DNA for the CDR3 is TGTGCCAGCTCACCACGGAACGGATTCTCCCCGGGTCACGAGCAGTACTTC. This encodes CASSPRNGFSPGHEQYF. The genes are TRBV18 and TRBJ2-7; D call uncertain. The V gene's germline CDR1 is KGHSH and CDR2 LQKENI. V dropped 1 base and J dropped 5 bases, with 21 bases sitting between them. The length of the CDR3 is 17 residues.

This clonotype came up many times. The chain is built from TRBV10-2 and TRBJ2-7; possible D gene TRBD2, 5 bases. This CDR3 spans 13 amino acids. V was trimmed by 6 bases and J by 0 bases, leaving 9 bases between them. CDR1 WSHSY and CDR2 SAAADI come from the germline V gene. CDR3 residues: CASRVASSYEQYF. CDR3 nucleotide sequence: TGCGCCAGCAGGGTAGCGAGCTCCTACGAGCAGTACTTC.

In regard to this clonotype: With a much larger clone just one base away, this may be a read error. CDR3 bases: TGCTGTGCTAGAGAGGATGGAGGCCCCTACGAGCAGTACTTC. It encodes CCAREDGGPYEQYF. V usage is TRBV20-1 and J usage is TRBJ2-7; a possible D gene is TRBD2 (5 bases). Germline CDR1 reads DFQATT; CDR2 reads SNEGSKA (reference sequence). The CDR3 has 14 residues.